This passage covers 2 T cell receptor beta chains from one sample sequenced in a study of T-cell memory formation after mild COVID-19. Each CDR3 protein is one row after TCRdb ran MiXCR on the 5' RACE reads. The sample lists a few hundred thousand distinct CDR3 sequences, about 20% occurring once. Sample: PBMCs or a T cell subset sorted from them (not recorded which). These receptors all come from a man between 18 and 29 years old who had mild COVID-19 (a few samples of this study predate the infection). Cell type and time point are not known.

The V gene is TRBV20-1, the J gene TRBJ1-5, with a possible D match to TRBD1 (6 bases). V was pared by 6 bases and J by 7 bases, with 22 bases between. This CDR3 comprises 15 residues. CDR1 DFQATT and CDR2 SNEGSKA come from the germline V gene (reference sequence). The CDR3 reads CSATQGGALTQPQHF. The CDR3 bases are TGCAGTGCCACACAGGGTGGTGCATTGACGCAGCCCCAGCATTTT.

This clonotype showed up just a few times. The chain uses TRBV19 and TRBJ2-1; possibly TRBD2 for D (6 bases). The CDR3 contains 12 residues. The germline V gene encodes CDR1 LNHDA and CDR2 SQIVND (reference sequence). V lost 5 bases and J lost 15, with 17 bases in between. The CDR3 reads CASSSRLGQLFF. The CDR3 coding sequence is TGTGCCAGTAGTTCCAGACTAGGTCAGCTGTTCTTC.